This TCR beta chain was captured in a study of T cells in Graves' hyperthyroidism and ophthalmopathy. Points from the study as a whole: Blood also held most thyroid clonotypes expanded beyond 0.001.

Patients were excluded for uncontrolled infection, other autoimmune disease, pregnancy or lactation. The germline V gene has CDR1 MDHEN and CDR2 SYDVKM. Trimming shortened V by 7 bases and J by 7 bases, and 13 bases separated the two germline ends. The CDR3 covers 13 residues. Concerning this clonotype: Its antigen is unknown.

RNA transcripts gave rise to amplified TCR beta CDR3 regions. TCR CDR3 underwent first-round RT-PCR with the HTBI primer set. Each CDR3 protein is one row after TCRdb ran MiXCR on the multiplex PCR reads. Counted here are around 690,000 distinct CDR3 sequences, about 20% occurring once; the ten biggest clones make up 34%. The source is a man aged 30-40 years with Graves' ophthalmopathy. Sequenced input: blood. The chain is built from TRBV28 and TRBJ1-4; D is possibly TRBD1 (6 bases). CDR3: CASIGGAGEKLFF. The CDR3 region has the DNA TGTGCCAGCATAGGGGGGGCCGGTGAAAAACTGTTTTTT. Full variable domain (missing parts from reference TRBV28 and TRBJ1-4): DVKVTQSSRYLVKRTGEKVFLECVQDMDHENMFWYRQDPGLGLRLIYFSYDVKMKEKGDIPEGYSVSREKKERFSLILESASTNQTSMYLCASIGGAGEKLFFGSGTQLSVL.